One sample yielded the 14 T cell receptor beta chains listed below, sequenced in a study of molecular identifiers for immune sequencing clone quantification. MiXCR, run by TCRdb on the PCR reads, gives a single entry per CDR3 protein. In the table there are about 98,000 distinct CDR3 sequences, under 40% of which are singletons. The sequencing sample was made of naive CD8+ T cells from blood, with Jurkat cell RNA spiked in. Subset indicated: FACS-sorted CD8+CD4-CCR7+CD45RA+ naive T cells. All receptors come from a human donor in good health. Some libraries in this study had Jurkat cell RNA spiked in.

The chain employs TRBV19 and TRBJ2-3; TRBD1 matches at 12 bases. After removal of 3 bases from V and 5 bases from J, the junction contained 3 bases not matched to a gene. The germline V gene encodes CDR1 LNHDA and CDR2 SQIVND (reference sequence). The CDR3 spans 15 residues. In DNA, the CDR3 is TGTGCCAGTAGTATGTGGGACAGGGGGCAAGATACGCAGTATTTT. This sequence encodes CASSMWDRGQDTQYF.

The chain carries TRBV28 and TRBJ2-1; D is tentatively TRBD1 or TRBD2 (5 bases each). Trimming shortened V by 5 bases and J by 0 bases, and 17 bases separated the two germline ends. This CDR3 is 17 amino acids long. Germline V gene lookup returns CDR1 MDHEN and CDR2 SYDVKM. In nucleotides, the CDR3 is TGTGCCAGCAGTGCCTCGGGACGCCAAAGCTCCTACAATGAGCAGTTCTTC. Encoded protein: CASSASGRQSSYNEQFF.

The sample holds many counts of this clonotype. This chain uses TRBV5-8 with TRBJ2-1; TRBD1 or TRBD2 may be the D gene (6 bases each). Looked up from germline, CDR1 is SGHTS and CDR2 is YDEGEE. The CDR3 contains 16 residues. V lost 1 base to trimming and J lost 2 bases, with 13 bases between them. The CDR3: CASSLFGGPAYNEQFF. The CDR3 nucleotides are TGTGCCAGCAGCTTGTTTGGGGGGCCCGCCTACAATGAGCAGTTCTTC.

The table lists this clonotype with a few counts. V usage is TRBV4-3 and J usage is TRBJ2-7; no firm D call. Trimming took off 0 bases at V and 9 bases at J, with 12 bases between the two ends. Germline loops: CDR1 LGHNA, CDR2 YSLEER. The CDR3 runs to 13 residues. This chain's CDR3 is CASSQDSGLGQYF. The CDR3 DNA sequence: TGCGCCAGCAGCCAAGATTCGGGTCTGGGGCAGTACTTC.

This clonotype was observed a handful of times. The chain links TRBV19 to TRBJ2-1; D is undetermined. The CDR3 is made up of 14 amino acids. Germline V CDR1 and CDR2: LNHDA, SQIVND (reference sequence). Deletions cut 7 bases from V and 7 bases from J, with 17 bases between. CDR3 coding DNA: TGTGCCAGTAATAGGTTCCGGCTAGAGAATGAGCAGTTCTTC. Encoded protein: CASNRFRLENEQFF.

V and J are TRBV6-2 or TRBV6-3 and TRBJ2-3; D is unresolved. The CDR3 has 14 residues. Deletions cut 6 bases from V and 0 bases from J, with 10 bases between. CDR1 is MNHEY and CDR2 is SVGEGT in the germline V gene. The CDR3 sequence: CASRRARSTDTQYF. The CDR3 DNA reads TGTGCCAGCAGACGGGCCCGGAGCACAGATACGCAGTATTTT.

This clonotype was found many times. V and J are TRBV28 and TRBJ2-1; a possible D gene is TRBD1 (5 bases). The CDR3 spans 13 residues. Germline lookup yields CDR1 MDHEN and CDR2 SYDVKM. V was cut by 6 bases and J by 7 bases, with 13 bases left in between. The CDR3 sequence: CASRGVLENEQFF. The CDR3, as DNA: TGTGCCAGCAGAGGGGTATTGGAGAATGAGCAGTTCTTC. The whole variable domain, filled in from reference TRBV28 and TRBJ2-1, reads DVKVTQSSRYLVKRTGEKVFLECVQDMDHENMFWYRQDPGLGLRLIYFSYDVKMKEKGDIPEGYSVSREKKERFSLILESASTNQTSMYLCASRGVLENEQFFGPGTRLTVL.

V and J are TRBV7-9 and TRBJ2-3, with 11 bases matching TRBD2. This CDR3 region has 18 residues. Germline CDR1 and CDR2: SEHNR and FQNEAQ (reference sequence). J was trimmed by 1 base and V by 2 bases; bases with no gene match: 8. CDR3 amino acids: CASSLTSGGTPRTDTQYF. CDR3 DNA: TGTGCCAGCAGCTTAACTAGCGGGGGCACTCCTCGCACAGATACGCAGTATTTT.

The rearrangement uses TRBV12-3 or TRBV12-4 and TRBJ2-4; D is possibly TRBD2 (6 bases). The CDR3 has 16 amino acids. V gave up 7 bases and J gave up 8 bases, with 24 bases separating them. The CDR3 DNA reads as TGTGCCAGCACCCATCCGGTAGGAGGGAGTGGAGACATTCAGTACTTC. It codes for CASTHPVGGSGDIQYF.

The table lists this clonotype with a few counts. The chain couples TRBV7-9 to TRBJ2-7; 10 nucleotides line up with TRBD2. Trimming took 5 bases from V and 3 from J; bases not matched to a gene: 19. The CDR3 is 19 amino acids. The V gene's germline CDR1 is SEHNR and CDR2 FQNEAQ (reference sequence). The CDR3 protein is CASSPSGVLAGVLGYEQYF. CDR3 nucleotide sequence: TGTGCCAGCAGCCCCTCGGGCGTGCTAGCGGGAGTTCTAGGCTACGAGCAGTACTTC.

This clonotype was recorded many times. V and J are TRBV7-9 and TRBJ2-2; 8 bases match TRBD2. Germline V gives CDR1 SEHNR, CDR2 FQNEAQ (reference sequence). This CDR3 contains 12 residues. Trimming took 5 bases from V and 11 from J; bases not matched to a gene: 4. The CDR3 sequence is CASSPGLAELFF. The CDR3 bases are TGTGCCAGCAGCCCCGGACTAGCCGAGCTGTTTTTT. The variable domain in full, completed from reference TRBV7-9 and TRBJ2-2, reads DTGVSQNPRHKITKRGQNVTFRCDPISEHNRLYWYRQTLGQGPEFLTYFQNEAQLEKSRLLSDRFSAERPKGSFSTLEIQRTEQGDSAMYLCASSPGLAELFFGEGSRLTVL.

The chain combines TRBV10-3 with TRBJ2-7; D not certain. The V gene's germline CDR1 is ENHRY and CDR2 SYGVKD. V lost 7 bases and J 5 bases, leaving 12 bases between the germline ends. CDR3 length: 12 residues. CDR3 DNA: TGTGCCATCAATGGACGAGCCCACGAGCAGTACTTC. Residues: CAINGRAHEQYF.

This clonotype was observed a few times. The chain joins TRBV7-9 to TRBJ2-3; tentative D call: TRBD2 (5 bases). This CDR3 spans 15 amino acids. Germline CDR1 SEHNR, CDR2 FQNEAQ (reference sequence). Trimming removed 5 bases at V and 0 bases at J, with 12 bases between. CDR3 in amino acids: CASSGKTISTDTQYF. CDR3 DNA: TGTGCCAGCAGCGGAAAGACTATTAGCACAGATACGCAGTATTTT.

This clonotype was seen many times. The chain recombines TRBV27 with TRBJ2-7, with D possibly being TRBD1 or TRBD2 (5 bases each). The CDR3 covers 13 residues. Germline values: CDR1 MNHEY, CDR2 SMNVEV (reference sequence). Trimming removed 5 bases at V and 4 bases at J, with 12 bases between. CDR3 protein: CASSPRGPYEQYF. The CDR3 nucleotides are TGTGCCAGCAGTCCAAGGGGACCTTACGAGCAGTACTTC.